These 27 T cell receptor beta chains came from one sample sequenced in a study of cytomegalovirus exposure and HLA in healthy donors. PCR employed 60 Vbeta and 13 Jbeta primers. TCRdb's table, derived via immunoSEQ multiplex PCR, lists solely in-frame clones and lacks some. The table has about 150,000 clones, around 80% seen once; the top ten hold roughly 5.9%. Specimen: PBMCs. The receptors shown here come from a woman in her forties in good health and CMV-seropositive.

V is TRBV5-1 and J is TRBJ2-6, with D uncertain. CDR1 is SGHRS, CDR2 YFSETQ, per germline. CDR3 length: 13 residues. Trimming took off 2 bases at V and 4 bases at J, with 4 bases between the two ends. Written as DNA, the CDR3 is TGCGCCAGCAGCTTATCAGGGGCCAACGTCCTGACTTTC. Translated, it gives CASSLSGANVLTF.

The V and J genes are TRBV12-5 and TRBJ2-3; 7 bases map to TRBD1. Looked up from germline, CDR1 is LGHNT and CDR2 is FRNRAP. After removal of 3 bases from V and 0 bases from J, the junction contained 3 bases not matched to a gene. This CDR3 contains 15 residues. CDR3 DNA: TGTGCTAGTGGTTTAGGGGACAGCAGCACAGATACGCAGTATTTT. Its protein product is CASGLGDSSTDTQYF.

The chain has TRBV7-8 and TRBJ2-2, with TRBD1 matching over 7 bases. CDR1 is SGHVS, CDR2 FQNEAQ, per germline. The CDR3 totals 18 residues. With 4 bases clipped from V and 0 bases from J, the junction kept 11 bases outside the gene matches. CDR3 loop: CASSYRDRAATNTGELFF. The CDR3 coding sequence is TGTGCCAGCAGCTATCGAGACAGGGCCGCGACGAACACCGGGGAGCTGTTTTTT.

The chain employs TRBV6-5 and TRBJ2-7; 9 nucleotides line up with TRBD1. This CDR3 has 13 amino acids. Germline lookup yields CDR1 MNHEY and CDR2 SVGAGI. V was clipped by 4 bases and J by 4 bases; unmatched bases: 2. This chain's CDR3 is CASSLDRGYEQYF. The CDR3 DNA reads TGTGCCAGCAGTTTGGACAGGGGTTACGAGCAGTACTTC.

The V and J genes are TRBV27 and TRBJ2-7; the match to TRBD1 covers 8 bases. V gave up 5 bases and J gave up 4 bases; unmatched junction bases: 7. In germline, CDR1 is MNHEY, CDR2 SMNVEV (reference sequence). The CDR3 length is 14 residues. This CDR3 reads CASSLRQGRYEQYF. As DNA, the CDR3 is TGTGCCAGCAGTCTCCGACAGGGGCGGTACGAGCAGTACTTC.

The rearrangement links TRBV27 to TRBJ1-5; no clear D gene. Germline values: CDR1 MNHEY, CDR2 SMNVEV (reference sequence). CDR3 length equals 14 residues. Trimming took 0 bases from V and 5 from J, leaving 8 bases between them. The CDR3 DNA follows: TGTGCCAGCAGTTTATCGAACAGATATCAGCCCCAGCATTTT. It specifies CASSLSNRYQPQHF.

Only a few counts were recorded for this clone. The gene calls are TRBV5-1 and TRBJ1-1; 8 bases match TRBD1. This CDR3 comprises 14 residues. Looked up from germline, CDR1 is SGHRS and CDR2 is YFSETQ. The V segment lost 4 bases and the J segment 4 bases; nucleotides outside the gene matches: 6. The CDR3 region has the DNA TGCGCCAGCAGCCTCGGACAGGGATTCACTGAAGCTTTCTTT. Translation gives CASSLGQGFTEAFF.

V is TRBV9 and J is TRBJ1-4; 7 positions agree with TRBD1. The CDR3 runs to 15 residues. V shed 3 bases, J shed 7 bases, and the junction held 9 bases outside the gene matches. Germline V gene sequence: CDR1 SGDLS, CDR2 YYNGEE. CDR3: CASSAEDRFGEKLFF. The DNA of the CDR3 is TGTGCCAGCAGCGCCGAGGACAGGTTCGGTGAAAAACTGTTTTTT. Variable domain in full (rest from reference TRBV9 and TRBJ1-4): DSGVTQTPKHLITATGQRVTLRCSPRSGDLSVYWYQQSLDQGLQFLIQYYNGEERAKGNILERFSAQQFPDLHSELNLSSLELGDSALYFCASSAEDRFGEKLFFGSGTQLSVL.

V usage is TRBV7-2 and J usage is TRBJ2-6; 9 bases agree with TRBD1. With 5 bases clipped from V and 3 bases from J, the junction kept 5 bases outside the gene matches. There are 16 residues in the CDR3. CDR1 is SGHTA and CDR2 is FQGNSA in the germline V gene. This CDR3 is CASSPTGGIGANVLTF. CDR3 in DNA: TGTGCCAGCAGCCCAACAGGGGGCATTGGGGCCAACGTCCTGACTTTC. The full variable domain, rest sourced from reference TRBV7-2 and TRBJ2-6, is GAGVSQSPSNKVTEKGKDVELRCDPISGHTALYWYRQSLGQGLEFLIYFQGNSAPDKSGLPSDRFSAERTGGSVSTLTIQRTQQEDSAVYLCASSPTGGIGANVLTFGAGSRLTVL.

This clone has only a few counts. CDR3 protein: CASSVADSTTYEQYF. The CDR3 DNA reads as TGTGCCAGCAGCGTAGCGGACAGTACAACCTACGAGCAGTACTTC. The genes are TRBV9 and TRBJ2-7; tentatively, D is TRBD1 (6 bases). With 0 bases removed from V and 2 bases from J, the gap between germline ends came to 12 bases. The length of the CDR3 is 15 residues. Germline CDR1 reads SGDLS; CDR2 reads YYNGEE. Full variable domain (remainder filled in from reference TRBV9 and TRBJ2-7): DSGVTQTPKHLITATGQRVTLRCSPRSGDLSVYWYQQSLDQGLQFLIQYYNGEERAKGNILERFSAQQFPDLHSELNLSSLELGDSALYFCASSVADSTTYEQYFGPGTRLTVT.

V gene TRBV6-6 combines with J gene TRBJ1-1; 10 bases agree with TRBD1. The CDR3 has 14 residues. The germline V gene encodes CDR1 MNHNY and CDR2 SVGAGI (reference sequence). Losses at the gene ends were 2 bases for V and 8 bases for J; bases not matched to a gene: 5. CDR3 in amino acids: CASSYRDRGGEAFF. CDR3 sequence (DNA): TGTGCCAGCAGTTACCGGGACAGGGGTGGCGAAGCTTTCTTT.

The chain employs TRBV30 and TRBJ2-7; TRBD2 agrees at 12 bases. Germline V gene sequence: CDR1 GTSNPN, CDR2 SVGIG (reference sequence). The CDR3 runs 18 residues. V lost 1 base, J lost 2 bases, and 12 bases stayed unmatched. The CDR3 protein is CAWSGVAATSGSAYEQYF. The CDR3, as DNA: TGTGCCTGGAGTGGTGTGGCTGCGACTAGCGGGAGTGCCTACGAGCAGTACTTC.

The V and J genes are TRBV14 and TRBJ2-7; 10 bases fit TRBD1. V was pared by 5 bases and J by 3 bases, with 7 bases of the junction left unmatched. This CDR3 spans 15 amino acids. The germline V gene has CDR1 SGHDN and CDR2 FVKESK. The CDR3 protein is CASSIAGTGVYEQYF. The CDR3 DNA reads TGTGCCAGCAGCATCGCCGGGACAGGGGTCTACGAGCAGTACTTC.

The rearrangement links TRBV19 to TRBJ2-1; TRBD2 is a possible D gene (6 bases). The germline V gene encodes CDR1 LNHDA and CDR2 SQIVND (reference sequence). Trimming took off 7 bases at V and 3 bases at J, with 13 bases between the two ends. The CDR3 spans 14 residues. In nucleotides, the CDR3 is TGTGCCAGTAAGGGGCGGGATTTCTACAATGAGCAGTTCTTC. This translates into CASKGRDFYNEQFF.

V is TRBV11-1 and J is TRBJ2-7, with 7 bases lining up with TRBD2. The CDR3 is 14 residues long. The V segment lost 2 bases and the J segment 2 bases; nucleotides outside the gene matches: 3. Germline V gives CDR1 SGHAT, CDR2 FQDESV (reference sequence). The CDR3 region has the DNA TGTGCCAGCAGCTTAAGCGGGATTGCCTACGAGCAGTACTTC. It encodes CASSLSGIAYEQYF.

The CDR3 loop reads CASSATGDQPQHF. As DNA, the CDR3 is TGTGCCAGCTCAGCTACCGGGGATCAGCCCCAGCATTTT. V is TRBV18 and J is TRBJ1-5; D remains unclear. The CDR3 loop spans 13 amino acids. From germline, CDR1 is KGHSH and CDR2 LQKENI. Trimming left V 5 bases short and J 5 bases short, with 10 bases between. Full variable domain (missing parts from reference TRBV18 and TRBJ1-5): NAGVMQNPRHLVRRRGQEARLRCSPMKGHSHVYWYRQLPEEGLKFMVYLQKENIIDESGMPKERFSAEFPKEGPSILRIQQVVRGDSAAYFCASSATGDQPQHFGDGTRLSIL.

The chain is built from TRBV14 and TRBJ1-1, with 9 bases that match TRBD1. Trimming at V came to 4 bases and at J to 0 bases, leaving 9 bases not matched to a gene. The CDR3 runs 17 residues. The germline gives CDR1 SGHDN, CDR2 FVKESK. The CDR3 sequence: CASSPRTGAPMNTEAFF. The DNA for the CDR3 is TGTGCCAGCAGCCCCCGGACAGGGGCGCCTATGAACACTGAAGCTTTCTTT.

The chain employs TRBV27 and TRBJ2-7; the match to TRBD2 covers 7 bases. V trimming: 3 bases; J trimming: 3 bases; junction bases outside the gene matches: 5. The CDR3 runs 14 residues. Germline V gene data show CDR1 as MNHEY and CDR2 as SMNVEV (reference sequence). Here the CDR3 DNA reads TGTGCCAGCAGTTTGAGGGAGGGCGGCTACGAGCAGTACTTC. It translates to CASSLREGGYEQYF.

The CDR3 bases are TGTGCCAGCTCACCACCGGGGGCTGGGGAGACCCAGTACTTC. Translation gives CASSPPGAGETQYF. The V and J genes are TRBV18 and TRBJ2-5; D perhaps matches TRBD1 (6 bases). From germline, CDR1 is KGHSH and CDR2 LQKENI. This CDR3 has 14 residues. V was trimmed by 0 bases and J by 5 bases, leaving 10 bases between them.

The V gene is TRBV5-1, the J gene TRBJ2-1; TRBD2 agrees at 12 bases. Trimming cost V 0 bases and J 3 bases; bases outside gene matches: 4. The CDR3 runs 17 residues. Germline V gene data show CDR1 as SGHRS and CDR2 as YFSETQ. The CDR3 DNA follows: TGCGCCAGCAGCTTGGTAGGACTAGCGGGGATCTACAATGAGCAGTTCTTC. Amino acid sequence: CASSLVGLAGIYNEQFF.

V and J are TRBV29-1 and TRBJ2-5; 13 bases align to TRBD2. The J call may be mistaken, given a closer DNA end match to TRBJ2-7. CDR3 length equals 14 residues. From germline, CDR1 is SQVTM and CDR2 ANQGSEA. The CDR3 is CSVGPGLAGYEQYF. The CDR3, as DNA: TGCAGCGTTGGGCCGGGACTAGCGGGATACGAGCAGTACTTC.

CDR3 in DNA: TGTGCCAGCAGCCAAGAATCACTGAGCTACAATGAGCAGTTCTTC. Protein sequence: CASSQESLSYNEQFF. The V call is TRBV4-2, the J call TRBJ2-1; no reliable D call. Germline CDR1 and CDR2: LGHNA and YNFKEQ. The CDR3 runs 15 residues. Trimming took 0 bases from V and 3 from J, leaving 9 bases between them.

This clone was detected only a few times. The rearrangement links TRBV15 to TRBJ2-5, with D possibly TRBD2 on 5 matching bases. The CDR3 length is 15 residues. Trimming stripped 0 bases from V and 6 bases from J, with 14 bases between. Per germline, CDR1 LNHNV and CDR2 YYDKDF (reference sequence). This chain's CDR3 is CATSRDSAGMQTQYF. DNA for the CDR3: TGTGCCACCAGCAGAGATTCGGCGGGCATGCAGACCCAGTACTTC. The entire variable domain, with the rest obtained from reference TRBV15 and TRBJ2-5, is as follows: DAMVIQNPRYQVTQFGKPVTLSCSQTLNHNVMYWYQQKSSQAPKLLFHYYDKDFNNEADTPDNFQSRRPNTSFCFLDIRSPGLGDTAMYLCATSRDSAGMQTQYFGPGTRLLVL.

The CDR3: CYTGGPTYGYTF. For the CDR3, the DNA is TGTTACACGGGAGGGCCCACCTATGGCTACACCTTC. The rearrangement links TRBV27 to TRBJ1-2; no reliable D call. CDR1 is MNHEY, CDR2 SMNVEV, per germline (reference sequence). The CDR3 sequence is 12 residues long.

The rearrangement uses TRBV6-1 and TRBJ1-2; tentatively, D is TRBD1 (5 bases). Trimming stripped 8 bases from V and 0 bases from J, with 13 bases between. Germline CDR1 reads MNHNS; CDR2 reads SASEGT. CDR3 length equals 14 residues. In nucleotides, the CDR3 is TGTGCCAGCCTCTGGGCAGGGCCTAACTATGGCTACACCTTC. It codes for CASLWAGPNYGYTF.

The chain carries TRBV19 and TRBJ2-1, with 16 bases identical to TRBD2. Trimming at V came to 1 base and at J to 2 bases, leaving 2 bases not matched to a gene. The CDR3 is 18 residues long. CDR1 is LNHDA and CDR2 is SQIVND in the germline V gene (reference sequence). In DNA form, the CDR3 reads TGTGCCAGTAGTATAGTGGGACTAGCGGGAGGGACCTACAATGAGCAGTTCTTC. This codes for CASSIVGLAGGTYNEQFF.

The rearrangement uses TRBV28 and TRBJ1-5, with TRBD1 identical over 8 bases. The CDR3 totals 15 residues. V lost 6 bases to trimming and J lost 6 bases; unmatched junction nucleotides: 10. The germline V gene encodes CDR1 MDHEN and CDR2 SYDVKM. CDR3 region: CASRHPYRGFQPQHF. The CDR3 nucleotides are TGTGCCAGCAGGCACCCGTACAGGGGGTTTCAGCCCCAGCATTTT.